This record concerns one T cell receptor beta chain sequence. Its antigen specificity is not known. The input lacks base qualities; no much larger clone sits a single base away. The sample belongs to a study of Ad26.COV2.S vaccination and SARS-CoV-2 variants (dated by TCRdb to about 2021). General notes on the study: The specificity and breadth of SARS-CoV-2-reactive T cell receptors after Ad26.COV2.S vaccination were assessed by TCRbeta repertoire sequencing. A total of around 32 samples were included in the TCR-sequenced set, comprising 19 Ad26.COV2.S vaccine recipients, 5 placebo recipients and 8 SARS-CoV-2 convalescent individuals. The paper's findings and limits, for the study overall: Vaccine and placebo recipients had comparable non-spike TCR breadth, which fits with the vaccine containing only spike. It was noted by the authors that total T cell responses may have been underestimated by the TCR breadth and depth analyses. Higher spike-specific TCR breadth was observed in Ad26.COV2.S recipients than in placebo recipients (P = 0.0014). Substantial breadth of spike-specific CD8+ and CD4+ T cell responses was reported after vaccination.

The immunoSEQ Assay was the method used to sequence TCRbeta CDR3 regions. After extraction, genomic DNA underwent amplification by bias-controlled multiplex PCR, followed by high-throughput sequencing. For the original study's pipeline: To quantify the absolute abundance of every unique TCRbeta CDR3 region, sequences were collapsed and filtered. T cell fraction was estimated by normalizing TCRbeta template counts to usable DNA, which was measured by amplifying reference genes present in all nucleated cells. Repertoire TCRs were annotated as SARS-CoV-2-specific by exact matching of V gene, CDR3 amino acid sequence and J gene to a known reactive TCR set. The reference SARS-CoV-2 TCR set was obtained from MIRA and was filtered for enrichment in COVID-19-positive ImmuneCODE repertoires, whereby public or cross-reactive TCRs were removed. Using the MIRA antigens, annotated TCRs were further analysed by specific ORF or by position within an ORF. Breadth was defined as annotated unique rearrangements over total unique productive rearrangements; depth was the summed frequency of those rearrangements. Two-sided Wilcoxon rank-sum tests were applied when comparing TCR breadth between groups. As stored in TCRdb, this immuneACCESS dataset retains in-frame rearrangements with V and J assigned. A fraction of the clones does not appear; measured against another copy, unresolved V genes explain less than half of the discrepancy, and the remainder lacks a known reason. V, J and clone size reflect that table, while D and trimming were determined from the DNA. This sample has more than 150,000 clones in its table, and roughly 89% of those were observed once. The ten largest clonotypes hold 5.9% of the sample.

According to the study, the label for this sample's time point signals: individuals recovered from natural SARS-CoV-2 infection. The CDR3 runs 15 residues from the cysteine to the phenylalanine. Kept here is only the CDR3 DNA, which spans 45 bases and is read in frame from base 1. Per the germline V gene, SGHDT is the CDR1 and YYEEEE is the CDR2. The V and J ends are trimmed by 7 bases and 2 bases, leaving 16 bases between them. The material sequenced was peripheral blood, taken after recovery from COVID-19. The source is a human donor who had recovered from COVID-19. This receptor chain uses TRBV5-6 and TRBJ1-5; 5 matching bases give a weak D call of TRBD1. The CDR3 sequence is CASSPSGGGNQPQHF. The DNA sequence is TGTGCCAGCTCCCCAAGTGGGGGTGGCAATCAGCCCCAGCATTTT.